The present T cell receptor beta chain was sequenced within a study of Graves' ophthalmopathy and Graves' hyperthyroidism. Note on this clonotype: Its antigen is not identified.

The hyperthyroidism patients, aged 18 to 65, had been newly diagnosed, with under 2 months' duration. Study results and caveats: Among expanded thyroid clonotypes above 0.001 frequency, most also occurred in blood.

RNA transcripts were the template, and TCR beta CDR3 regions were amplified from them. The library came from an HTBI-primed first-round RT-PCR and a second-round multiplex PCR. TCRdb re-called the multiplex PCR reads through MiXCR, storing one row per CDR3 protein. The data contain over a million distinct CDR3 sequences, 36% of them seen just once; the ten biggest clones take up 11%. Sequenced material: peripheral blood or thyroid tissue (not recorded which). This TCR came from an adult man with Graves' hyperthyroidism.

CDR3: CSARPPGQGFGKLFF. The CDR3 nucleotides are TGCAGTGCTAGACCGCCGGGACAGGGATTCGGAAAACTGTTTTTT. This chain joins TRBV20-1 and TRBJ1-4; 9 positions agree with TRBD1. J was trimmed by 10 bases and V by 2 bases; bases with no gene match: 11. CDR3 length equals 15 residues. The germline CDR1 and CDR2 sequences are DFQATT and SNEGSKA (reference sequence).